This T cell receptor (beta chain) derives from a study of beta chain features in type 1 diabetes. Study-wide results and caveats: Type 1 diabetes patients showed fewer insertions and more deletions at VDJ junctions. Shorter TCRB CDR3s, moderately but significantly so, were found in Type 1 diabetes patients in all four CD4+ subsets.

As regards this clone: The target antigen is unknown.

Expressed TCRB transcripts were sequenced because the entire RNA isolate underwent reverse transcription. The repertoire was sequenced with immunoSEQ multiplex PCR; TCRdb's copy has only in-frame clones and lacks some. The table has approximately 250,000 clones, 16% seen once; the top ten hold roughly 0.08%. Germline assignment: CDR1 SQVTM and CDR2 ANQGSEA. Trimming took 5 bases from V and 0 from J, leaving 11 bases between them. The CDR3 sequence is 14 residues long. Sequenced sample: naive CD4+ T cells from blood. The V and J genes are TRBV29-1 and TRBJ1-3, with D possibly matching TRBD1 (5 bases). This TCR was recovered from a man under 40 with type 1 diabetes. The CDR3 DNA follows: TGCAGCGTTTTCGACAGATCCTCTGGAAACACCATATATTTT. Translating gives CSVFDRSSGNTIYF.